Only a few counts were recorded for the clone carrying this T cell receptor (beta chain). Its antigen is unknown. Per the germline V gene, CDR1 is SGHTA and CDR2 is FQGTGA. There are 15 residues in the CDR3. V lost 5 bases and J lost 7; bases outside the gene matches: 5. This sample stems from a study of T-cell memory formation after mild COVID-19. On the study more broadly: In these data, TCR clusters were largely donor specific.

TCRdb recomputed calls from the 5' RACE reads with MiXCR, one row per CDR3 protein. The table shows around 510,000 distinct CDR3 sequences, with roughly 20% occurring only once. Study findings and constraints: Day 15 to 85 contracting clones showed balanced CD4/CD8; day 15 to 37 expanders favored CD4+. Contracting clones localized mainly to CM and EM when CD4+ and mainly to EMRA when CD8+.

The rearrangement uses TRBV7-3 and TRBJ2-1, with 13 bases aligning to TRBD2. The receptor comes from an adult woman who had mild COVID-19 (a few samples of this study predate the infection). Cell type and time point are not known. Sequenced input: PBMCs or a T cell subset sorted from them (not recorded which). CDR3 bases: TGTGCCAGCAGCCCCGAGGGACTAGCGGGAAATGAGCAGTTCTTC. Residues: CASSPEGLAGNEQFF.